This T cell receptor beta chain was obtained from a study of beta chain features in type 1 diabetes. The germline CDR1 and CDR2 sequences are MNHEY and SMNVEV (reference sequence). V was clipped by 6 bases and J by 7 bases; unmatched bases: 6. The CDR3 length is 13 residues. Whole-study findings and limits: The question left open here concerned HLA type influencing TCRB rearrangement. Among patients with Type 1 diabetes, TCRB CDR3s were moderately but significantly shorter in every one of the four CD4+ subsets. Patients with type 1 diabetes carried fewer insertions and had more deletions at their VDJ junctions.

Investigators reverse transcribed all isolated RNA, so they sequenced expressed TCRB transcripts. The repertoire was sequenced with immunoSEQ multiplex PCR; TCRdb's copy has only in-frame clones and lacks some. The table shows about 370,000 clones, with 9.6% occurring only once. This clone was observed a few times. The antigen is not known. This clonotype originated in a man aged 25-45 years with type 1 diabetes. The rearrangement joins TRBV27 to TRBJ2-7, with 10 bases that match TRBD2. The sequencing input was central memory CD4+ T cells from blood. CDR3 in amino acids: CASRLAGVREQYF. CDR3 DNA sequence: TGTGCCAGCAGGCTAGCGGGAGTTAGGGAGCAGTACTTC.